These 21 T cell receptor beta chains came from one sample sequenced in a study of T cells in Graves' hyperthyroidism and ophthalmopathy. RNA transcripts provided the source from which TCR beta CDR3 regions were amplified. The TCR CDR3 first-round RT-PCR relied on the HTBI primer set. TCRdb ran MiXCR on the multiplex PCR reads and lists one entry per CDR3 protein. The sample lists about 210,000 distinct CDR3 sequences; under 20% were seen once. Specimen: blood. All receptors derive from a man in his fifties or sixties with Graves' hyperthyroidism.

This clonotype has a count of ten or more. This chain links TRBV6-1 with TRBJ1-1; D remains unclear. The CDR3 covers 14 residues. Germline V lookup: CDR1 MNHNS, CDR2 SASEGT. Trimming took 5 bases from V and 5 from J, leaving 15 bases between them. The CDR3 DNA reads TGTGCCAGCAGTTATACCCTCGAGGGAACTGAAGCTTTCTTT. Its translation is CASSYTLEGTEAFF.

This clonotype was recorded only once. V and J are TRBV4-1 and TRBJ2-5; a weak D match, TRBD2 (6 bases). V was clipped by 1 base and J by 5 bases, with 14 bases between them. Germline lookup yields CDR1 MGHRA and CDR2 YSYEKL. This CDR3 is built from 15 residues. The CDR3 sequence: CASSQVGLTAETQYF. The CDR3 DNA reads TGCGCCAGCAGCCAAGTCGGACTAACAGCTGAGACCCAGTACTTC.

At least ten counts were recorded for this clonotype. The rearrangement uses TRBV2 and TRBJ2-7; TRBD2 agrees at 9 bases. V lost 8 bases to trimming and J lost 4 bases; unmatched junction nucleotides: 6. This CDR3 region has 13 residues. Per germline, CDR1 SNHLY and CDR2 FYNNEI. The CDR3 loop is CASQGLATYEQYF. CDR3 DNA: TGTGCCAGCCAAGGACTAGCGACTTACGAGCAGTACTTC.

In this sample, this clonotype turned up once. Mismatch with germline at one junction end may stem from a read error. The rearrangement links TRBV12-3 or TRBV12-4 to TRBJ1-2; 8 bases agree with TRBD1. The CDR3 runs 14 residues. CDR3 DNA: TGTGCCAGCAGTTCCTACAGGGGGGTCGCTGGCAACACCTTC. Amino acid sequence: CASSSYRGVAGNTF.

A few counts support this clonotype. The chain recombines TRBV12-5 with TRBJ1-5; 8 bases are a match to TRBD1. Germline V lookup: CDR1 LGHNT, CDR2 FRNRAP. This CDR3 has 16 residues. With 4 bases clipped from V and 2 bases from J, the junction kept 7 bases outside the gene matches. The CDR3 nucleotides are TGTGCTAGTGGTTCAACTATGACAGGGGGCAATCAGCCCCAGCATTTT. Protein sequence: CASGSTMTGGNQPQHF.

This clonotype has at least ten counts. V usage is TRBV7-2 and J usage is TRBJ2-3; D may be TRBD1 (5 bases). The V gene's germline CDR1 is SGHTA and CDR2 FQGNSA. This CDR3 contains 14 residues. Trimming pared 5 bases from V and 0 bases from J, leaving 9 bases between. The CDR3 DNA sequence: TGTGCCAGCAGCCAAGGACAAAGCACAGATACGCAGTATTTT. Translating it yields CASSQGQSTDTQYF.

The gene calls are TRBV12-3 or TRBV12-4 and TRBJ2-4; D not resolved. CDR3 size: 14 residues. With 1 base removed from V and 5 bases from J, the gap between germline ends came to 9 bases. The CDR3 sequence is CASSLVRPQNIQYF. Here the CDR3 DNA reads TGTGCCAGCAGTTTAGTACGGCCCCAAAACATTCAGTACTTC.

Note on this clonotype: At one of its ends the junction is not consistent with the germline gene, which may arise from a read error. The J gene is TRBJ2-7, the V gene TRBV4-1; 11 nucleotides agree with TRBD2. Germline CDR1 and CDR2: MGHRA and YSYEKL. The CDR3 covers 17 residues. DNA for the CDR3: TGTGCCAGCAGCCAAGATTCGGGACTAGCGGAGACCTACGAGCAGTACTTC. This sequence encodes CASSQDSGLAETYEQYF.

The table lists this clonotype with a few counts. The rearrangement links TRBV5-1 to TRBJ2-1, with D maybe TRBD2 (6 bases). CDR1 SGHRS and CDR2 YFSETQ come from the germline V gene. The CDR3 is 15 amino acids. The germline V and J ends were trimmed by 7 bases and 8 bases, with 22 bases remaining between them. The CDR3 here is CASGPTGVYRHEQFF. As DNA, the CDR3 is TGCGCCAGCGGCCCGACGGGGGTATACCGGCATGAGCAGTTCTTC.

The chain links TRBV4-2 to TRBJ1-4, with D tentatively TRBD1 (6 bases). The CDR3 has 16 amino acids. V gave up 5 bases and J gave up 8 bases, with 21 bases separating them. Germline-derived CDR1 and CDR2 are LGHNA and YNFKEQ. CDR3 region: CASSAQGAGEREKLFF. For the CDR3, the DNA is TGTGCCAGCAGCGCCCAGGGAGCAGGGGAGCGAGAAAAACTGTTTTTT.

This clonotype was seen at least ten times. This chain uses TRBV7-2 with TRBJ2-3; TRBD2 aligns across 7 bases. Germline CDR1 SGHTA, CDR2 FQGNSA. This CDR3 is 16 amino acids long. V lost 5 bases and J lost 2; bases outside the gene matches: 10. The CDR3 DNA follows: TGTGCCAGCAGCACAGGTCCTAGCGGAGTCACAGATACGCAGTATTTT. Translated, it gives CASSTGPSGVTDTQYF.

This clonotype was seen repeatedly, ten times or more. The chain couples TRBV2 to TRBJ2-1; D gene ambiguous. Germline V CDR1 and CDR2: SNHLY, FYNNEI. The CDR3 totals 14 residues. The germline V and J ends were trimmed by 0 bases and 1 base, with 4 bases remaining between them. In DNA, the CDR3 is TGTGCCAGCAGTGAAGCTTCATCCTACAATGAGCAGTTCTTC. Amino acids: CASSEASSYNEQFF.

This clonotype was seen many times. The chain combines TRBV29-1 with TRBJ1-1, with D perhaps TRBD1 (6 bases). This CDR3 is built from 13 residues. Germline V lookup: CDR1 SQVTM, CDR2 ANQGSEA. Trimming took 7 bases from V and 5 from J, leaving 17 bases between them. The CDR3 DNA follows: TGCAGCGCCGGAGAGGGAGGGGGGACTGAAGCTTTCTTT. This gives the protein CSAGEGGGTEAFF.

This clonotype was seen at least ten times. The chain carries TRBV3-1 and TRBJ2-1; 10 bases map to TRBD2. The CDR3 runs 18 residues. V lost 3 bases, J lost 5 bases, and 13 bases stayed unmatched. Per germline, CDR1 LGHDT and CDR2 YNNKEL (reference sequence). The CDR3 sequence is CASSHGLAGVGGHNEQFF. CDR3 nucleotide sequence: TGTGCCAGCAGCCATGGCCTAGCGGGAGTGGGAGGTCACAATGAGCAGTTCTTC.

This clonotype was recorded many times. The chain's CDR3 is CAWTLGTSGINEQFF. The DNA of the CDR3 is TGTGCCTGGACCCTCGGGACTAGCGGGATCAATGAGCAGTTCTTC. The chain carries TRBV30 and TRBJ2-1; 13 nucleotides match TRBD2. V shed 4 bases and J 6 bases; nucleotides not matched to a gene: 6. Germline lookup yields CDR1 GTSNPN and CDR2 SVGIG (reference sequence). The CDR3 length is 15 residues.

At least ten counts were recorded for this clonotype. The chain joins TRBV19 to TRBJ1-1; no reliable D call. V gave up 7 bases and J gave up 1 base, with 10 bases separating them. The CDR3 is made up of 13 amino acids. Germline CDR1 is LNHDA and CDR2 is SQIVND (reference sequence). The CDR3 bases are TGTGCCAGTACTCCCTTGGCGAACACTGAAGCTTTCTTT. Translating it yields CASTPLANTEAFF.

There are a few counts of this clonotype. The DNA of the CDR3 is TGCAGTGCTACATGGACAGGGGGTGAGGACACTGAAGCTTTCTTT. Its protein is CSATWTGGEDTEAFF. This sequence joins TRBV20-1 and TRBJ1-1, with 10 bases aligning to TRBD1. The V gene's germline CDR1 is DFQATT and CDR2 SNEGSKA (reference sequence). This CDR3 region has 15 residues. Trimming removed 4 bases from V and 3 bases from J; junction bases left unmatched: 8.

This clonotype turned up a few times. The chain employs TRBV5-1 and TRBJ1-6; TRBD1 matches at 9 bases. The CDR3 covers 16 residues. Germline lookup yields CDR1 SGHRS and CDR2 YFSETQ. V lost 0 bases and J lost 5; bases outside the gene matches: 3. DNA of the CDR3: TGCGCCAGCAGCTTGGGGACAGGGGCGAATAATTCACCCCTCCACTTT. Its translation: CASSLGTGANNSPLHF.

This clonotype was counted many times. The chain is built from TRBV28 and TRBJ2-7; possible D gene TRBD1, 6 bases. The germline V gene encodes CDR1 MDHEN and CDR2 SYDVKM. V lost 6 bases, J lost 0 bases, and 12 bases lay in between. The CDR3 covers 14 residues. The CDR3 coding sequence is TGTGCCAGCAGGAGACAGGCTAGCTCCTACGAGCAGTACTTC. Its translation: CASRRQASSYEQYF.

This clonotype was seen only a few times. The chain has TRBV3-1 and TRBJ2-1; 10 bases line up with TRBD2. Looked up from germline, CDR1 is LGHDT and CDR2 is YNNKEL (reference sequence). After removal of 5 bases from V and 9 bases from J, the junction contained 7 bases not matched to a gene. The CDR3 is made up of 14 amino acids. The CDR3 nucleotides read TGTGCCAGCAGCTACGGCCTAGCGGGAGTTGAGCAGTTCTTC. Protein sequence: CASSYGLAGVEQFF.

This clonotype appeared many times. This chain joins TRBV7-9 and TRBJ2-7; D ambiguous. CDR1 and CDR2 (germline): SEHNR, FQNEAQ (reference sequence). V was trimmed by 2 bases and J by 0 bases, leaving 8 bases between them. The CDR3 consists of 14 residues. CDR3 loop: CASSLTESSYEQYF. The CDR3 bases are TGTGCCAGCAGCTTAACGGAGAGCTCCTACGAGCAGTACTTC.